This T cell receptor (beta chain) came from a study of blood T cell repertoires in COVID-19. Germline lookup yields CDR1 LNHDA and CDR2 SQIVND (reference sequence). The V end was cut by 3 bases, the J end by 7 bases, with 24 bases between. The CDR3 totals 17 residues. The assay was immunoSEQ multiplex PCR, and TCRdb's table has in-frame clones only and misses some. The sample has 95,000 to 150,000 clones; just over 85% are singletons. The sequence was collected from a man aged 35 to 55 with acute or convalescent COVID-19. Sequences were obtained from peripheral blood. This chain links TRBV19 with TRBJ2-5, with D possibly being TRBD2 (7 bases). The CDR3 protein is CASSISGEGGGRWTQYF. The DNA of the CDR3 is TGTGCCAGTAGTATCTCAGGGGAAGGGGGGGGACGCTGGACCCAGTACTTC.